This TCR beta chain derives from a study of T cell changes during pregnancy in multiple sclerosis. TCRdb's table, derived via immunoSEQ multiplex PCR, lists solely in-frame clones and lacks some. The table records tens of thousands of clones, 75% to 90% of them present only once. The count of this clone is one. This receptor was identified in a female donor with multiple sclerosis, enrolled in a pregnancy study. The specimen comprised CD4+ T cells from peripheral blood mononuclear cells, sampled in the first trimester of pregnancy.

The CDR3 loop is CASSLATGGTDTQYF. CDR3 coding DNA: TGCGCCAGCAGCTTGGCTACAGGGGGCACAGATACGCAGTATTTT. The gene calls are TRBV5-1 and TRBJ2-3; 7 bases match TRBD1. CDR3 length: 15 amino acids. Germline CDR1 is SGHRS and CDR2 is YFSETQ. J gave up 1 base and V 0 bases, and 2 bases lay outside the gene matches.